This TCR beta chain stems from a study of cytomegalovirus exposure and HLA in healthy donors. On the study more broadly: Inside one of the first data releases sat about 85 million unique TCRs taken from HLA-typed donors.

Use of 60 Vbeta and 13 Jbeta primers characterized the PCR. TCRdb's copy holds only in-frame clones and misses some; the assay was immunoSEQ multiplex PCR. The sample lists about 130,000 clones, over 60% occurring once. In the case of this clone: Its antigen is still unknown.

Whole-study results and caveats: The study found most TCR sequences rare, yet found some public TCRs in many donors. On later analysis, the bulk of CMV-associated TCR beta chains appeared to be HLA-restricted.

The CDR3 extends over 12 amino acids. The germline V gene has CDR1 SGHDN and CDR2 FVKESK. The V end was cut by 2 bases, the J end by 5 bases, with 6 bases between. The material sequenced was PBMCs. The chain carries TRBV14 and TRBJ1-2; no clear D. The TCR was taken from a man aged 50 or older in good health and CMV-seronegative. In DNA, the CDR3 is TGTGCCAGCAGCCAAAGAGCGTATGGCTACACCTTC. Protein product: CASSQRAYGYTF. Looking up the rest from reference TRBV14 and TRBJ1-2 gives the full variable domain: EAGVTQFPSHSVIEKGQTVTLRCDPISGHDNLYWYRRVMGKEIKFLLHFVKESKQDESGMPNNRFLAERTGGTYSTLKVQPAELEDSGVYFCASSQRAYGYTFGSGTRLTVV.